This entry lists 21 T cell receptor beta chains sequenced from one sample in a study of neurological immune-mediated disorders. TCRdb independently ran MiXCR on the 5' RACE reads; one entry per CDR3 protein. The sample holds more than 15,000 distinct CDR3 sequences, approximately 14% seen once. Sequencing was carried out using PBMCs. All receptors come from a man between 60 and 75 years old with HTLV-1-associated myelopathy (HAM/TSP).

The genes are TRBV18 and TRBJ2-3; no clear D gene. Germline V gives CDR1 KGHSH, CDR2 LQKENI. This CDR3 has 13 residues. Trimming pared 1 base from V and 4 bases from J, leaving 6 bases between. CDR3 sequence reads: CASSPRVPDTQYF. The CDR3 DNA sequence: TGTGCCAGCTCACCACGGGTCCCAGATACGCAGTATTTT.

The rearrangement links TRBV4-2 to TRBJ2-7; TRBD2 aligns across 11 bases. CDR1 is LGHNA and CDR2 is YNFKEQ in the germline V gene. V lost 7 bases to trimming and J lost 3 bases; unmatched junction nucleotides: 8. This CDR3 is 15 amino acids long. DNA for the CDR3: TGTGCCAGCAAATATACACTAGCGGGAGACTACGAGCAGTACTTC. Translating gives CASKYTLAGDYEQYF.

Worth noting for this clonotype: The limits of the CDR3 on the DNA are not certain, so only TCRdb's listed CDR3 is given. The chain employs TRBV9 and TRBJ2-7; no check of the table's D call, TRBD1, against the DNA was made. CDR1 is SGDLS and CDR2 is YYNGEE in the germline V gene. The CDR3 is 15 residues long, counting both termini. The CDR3 sequence: CACSVEGGETYEQYF.

This clonotype has a count of ten or more. The chain links TRBV24-1 to TRBJ2-3, with 8 positions matching TRBD2. CDR1 KGHDR and CDR2 SFDVKD come from the germline V gene. The CDR3 has 16 amino acids. With 6 bases clipped from V and 6 bases from J, the junction kept 13 bases outside the gene matches. This CDR3 is CATSNSGAGGRDTQYF. CDR3 nucleotide sequence: TGTGCCACCAGTAATTCTGGGGCGGGGGGCCGGGATACGCAGTATTTT.

This clonotype was counted between two and nine times. The gene calls are TRBV5-1 and TRBJ1-5; 8 bases line up with TRBD1. The CDR3 runs to 15 residues. Germline CDR1 and CDR2: SGHRS and YFSETQ. Trimming cost V 0 bases and J 6 bases; bases outside gene matches: 5. CDR3 sequence (DNA): TGCGCCAGCAGCTTGGGGCAGGGGGCAGGTCAGCCCCAGCATTTT. It specifies CASSLGQGAGQPQHF.

This clonotype was detected ten times or more. The chain is built from TRBV18 and TRBJ2-1; D ambiguous. Germline V gives CDR1 KGHSH, CDR2 LQKENI. Deletions cut 6 bases from V and 6 bases from J, with 6 bases between. There are 11 residues in the CDR3. DNA for the CDR3: TGTGCCAGCTCGTCCCTCAATGAGCAGTTCTTC. It is translated as CASSSLNEQFF. The entire variable domain, with the rest obtained from reference TRBV18 and TRBJ2-1, is as follows: NAGVMQNPRHLVRRRGQEARLRCSPMKGHSHVYWYRQLPEEGLKFMVYLQKENIIDESGMPKERFSAEFPKEGPSILRIQQVVRGDSAAYFCASSSLNEQFFGPGTRLTVL.

This clonotype was seen ten or more times. J is TRBJ1-6 and V is TRBV11-2, with TRBD1 matching over 8 bases. Germline assignment: CDR1 SGHAT and CDR2 FQNNGV. The junction had 7 bases not matched to a gene; V was cut back by 5 bases and J by 7 bases. This CDR3 contains 15 residues. CDR3 amino acids: CASSRQGRSNSPLHF. CDR3 nucleotides: TGTGCCAGCAGCAGACAGGGGAGGAGCAATTCACCCCTCCACTTT.

J is TRBJ2-7 and V is TRBV10-3; TRBD1 agrees at 9 bases. With V trimmed by 11 bases and J by 5 bases, 10 bases remained unmatched. This CDR3 region has 13 residues. Germline loops: CDR1 ENHRY, CDR2 SYGVKD. CDR3 DNA: TGTGCCGCTGCCGGGACAGGGTACGACGAGCAGTACTTC. Protein product: CAAAGTGYDEQYF.

V and J are TRBV15 and TRBJ2-3; 8 bases align to TRBD1. J gave up 8 bases and V 5 bases, and 9 bases lay outside the gene matches. The CDR3 loop spans 14 amino acids. Germline CDR1 LNHNV, CDR2 YYDKDF (reference sequence). The CDR3, as DNA: TGTGCCACCAGCCCTGGACAGGGTACAACTACGCAGTATTTT. Protein product: CATSPGQGTTTQYF.

This clonotype was seen repeatedly, ten times or more. The J gene is TRBJ2-5, the V gene TRBV29-1, with TRBD1 matching over 9 bases. The J segment lost 5 bases and the V segment lost 0 bases, leaving 7 bases of the junction unmatched. Per the germline V gene, CDR1 is SQVTM and CDR2 is ANQGSEA. CDR3 length: 15 residues. CDR3 residues: CSVEDGQGFLETQYF. CDR3 in DNA: TGCAGCGTTGAAGATGGACAGGGGTTTTTGGAGACCCAGTACTTC.

This clonotype was counted ten times or more. CDR3 sequence reads: CASSAAQARSTGELFF. The CDR3 DNA follows: TGTGCCAGCAGCGCAGCACAGGCCAGGTCCACCGGGGAGCTGTTTTTT. The V gene is TRBV5-6, the J gene TRBJ2-2, with D possibly being TRBD1 (5 bases). Germline V gene lookup returns CDR1 SGHDT and CDR2 YYEEEE. This CDR3 has 16 amino acids. The ends were cut back, 4 bases at V and 4 bases at J, with 17 bases in the middle.

This clonotype came up many times. This chain uses TRBV7-9 with TRBJ2-7; 7 positions agree with TRBD1. Germline loops: CDR1 SEHNR, CDR2 FQNEAQ (reference sequence). This CDR3 region has 15 residues. The trim removed 3 bases at V and 5 bases at J, leaving 10 bases unmatched. CDR3 coding DNA: TGTGCCAGCAGCTTGGCGACAGGGTATGAAGACGAGCAGTACTTC. Translating gives CASSLATGYEDEQYF.

This clonotype has ten or more counts. The chain joins TRBV20-1 to TRBJ1-3, with 8 bases aligning to TRBD1. The CDR3 loop spans 15 amino acids. J gave up 0 bases and V 0 bases, and 1 base lay outside the gene matches. Germline V gives CDR1 DFQATT, CDR2 SNEGSKA (reference sequence). In DNA form, the CDR3 reads TGCAGTGCTAGAGAGGGGACAGGCTCTGGAAACACCATATATTTT. As protein: CSAREGTGSGNTIYF.

This clonotype was detected ten times or more. V is TRBV5-1 and J is TRBJ1-1; TRBD1 is a possible D gene (6 bases). V lost 1 base to trimming and J lost 5 bases, with 12 bases between them. The CDR3 runs 14 residues. The germline V gene encodes CDR1 SGHRS and CDR2 YFSETQ. As DNA, the CDR3 is TGCGCCAGCAGCTTGACAGGGCCTAGGACTGAAGCTTTCTTT. Its protein is CASSLTGPRTEAFF.

This clonotype was seen many times. The chain recombines TRBV20-1 with TRBJ2-2; D gene uncertain. The length of the CDR3 is 12 residues. In germline, CDR1 is DFQATT, CDR2 SNEGSKA (reference sequence). The ends were cut back, 3 bases at V and 6 bases at J, with 8 bases in the middle. The DNA for the CDR3 is TGCAGTGCTAGGGGTAGGGCCGGGGAGCTGTTTTTT. As protein: CSARGRAGELFF.

This clonotype came up many times. A junction boundary mismatches the germline segment, possibly from a read error. The chain has TRBV5-1 and TRBJ2-7, with no clear D. Germline CDR1 and CDR2: SGHRS and YFSETQ. This CDR3 is 14 amino acids long. CDR3 protein: CASSLGGRSSEQYF. In DNA form, the CDR3 reads TGCGCCAGCAGCTTGGGAGGCAGGTCCTCCGAGCAGTACTTC.

This clonotype showed up many times. The chain couples TRBV5-1 to TRBJ1-2; tentatively, D is TRBD1 (5 bases). Trimming took 0 bases from V and 4 from J, leaving 10 bases between them. The CDR3 covers 14 residues. CDR1 is SGHRS, CDR2 YFSETQ, per germline. Written as DNA, the CDR3 is TGCGCCAGCAGCTTGGGCGGGGGTACCTATGGCTACACCTTC. Protein product: CASSLGGGTYGYTF.

The rearrangement uses TRBV6-5 and TRBJ2-5; D is undetermined. The CDR3 loop spans 14 amino acids. The V gene's germline CDR1 is MNHEY and CDR2 SVGAGI. V was pared by 2 bases and J by 0 bases, with 7 bases between. The CDR3 here is CASSYRVYQETQYF. The CDR3 DNA reads as TGTGCCAGCAGTTACAGAGTGTACCAAGAGACCCAGTACTTC.

This clonotype was recorded at least ten times. The rearrangement links TRBV12-3 or TRBV12-4 to TRBJ1-2, with 7 bases identical to TRBD1. Unmatched junction bases numbered 3, after V lost 5 bases and J lost 0 bases. The CDR3 runs 14 residues. CDR3 residues: CASSPTGSNYGYTF. In DNA, the CDR3 is TGTGCCAGCAGTCCGACAGGGTCTAACTATGGCTACACCTTC.

The chain has TRBV7-3 and TRBJ1-1; TRBD1 might be the D (5 bases). The CDR3 totals 15 residues. Germline V gene sequence: CDR1 SGHTA, CDR2 FQGTGA. The CDR3 is CSSSLKFGGVFEAFF. CDR3 nucleotide sequence: TGTTCTAGCAGCTTAAAGTTCGGGGGGGTATTTGAAGCTTTCTTT.

This clonotype was seen repeatedly, ten times or more. The rearrangement uses TRBV29-1 and TRBJ1-2; D uncertain. The V and J ends lost 0 bases and 5 bases respectively, with 7 bases between them. CDR1 and CDR2 (germline): SQVTM, ANQGSEA. CDR3 size: 12 residues. This CDR3 is CSVEEGIYGYTF. In nucleotides, the CDR3 is TGCAGCGTTGAAGAGGGCATATATGGCTACACCTTC.